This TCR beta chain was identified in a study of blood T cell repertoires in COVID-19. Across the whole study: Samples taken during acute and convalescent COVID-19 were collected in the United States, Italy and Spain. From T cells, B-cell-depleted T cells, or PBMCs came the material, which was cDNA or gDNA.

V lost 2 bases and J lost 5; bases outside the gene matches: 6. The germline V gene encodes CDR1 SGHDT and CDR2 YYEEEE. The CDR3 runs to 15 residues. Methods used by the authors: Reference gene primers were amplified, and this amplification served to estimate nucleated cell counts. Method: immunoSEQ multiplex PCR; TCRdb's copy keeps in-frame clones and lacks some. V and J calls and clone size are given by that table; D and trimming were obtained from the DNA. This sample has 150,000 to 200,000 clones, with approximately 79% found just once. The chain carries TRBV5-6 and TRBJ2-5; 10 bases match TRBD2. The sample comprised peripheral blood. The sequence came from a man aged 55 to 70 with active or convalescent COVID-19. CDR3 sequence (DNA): TGTGCCAGCAGCTTTAGAGCGGGAGGGCGGGAGACCCAGTACTTC. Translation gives CASSFRAGGRETQYF.